These 32 T cell receptor beta chains share one sample of origin, sequenced in a study of T-cell reconstitution after alpha-beta-depleted transplantation in children. TCRbeta library construction was performed incorporating unique molecular identifiers. TCRdb re-analysed the PCR reads in MiXCR, keeping a single row per CDR3 protein. The sample lists roughly 500,000 distinct CDR3 sequences; 18% were seen once. The starting material was PBMCs from the stem cell graft donor, obtained from the stem cell graft. Receptors originate from a human donor who donated a stem cell graft to a child with acute lymphoblastic leukemia.

CDR3 residues: CASSLYWDGVYNEQFF. CDR3 in DNA: TGTGCCAGCAGCTTGTACTGGGACGGAGTCTACAATGAGCAGTTCTTC. This sequence joins TRBV7-2 and TRBJ2-1; TRBD1 or TRBD2 may be the D gene (5 bases each). V shed 3 bases and J shed 3 bases, with 15 bases lying between them. Per germline, CDR1 SGHTA and CDR2 FQGNSA. CDR3 length: 16 residues.

This clonotype was observed a few times. This sequence joins TRBV7-4 and TRBJ2-1; TRBD2 aligns across 12 bases. Germline loops: CDR1 SGHVT, CDR2 SQSDAQ. After removal of 1 base from V and 7 bases from J, the junction contained 8 bases not matched to a gene. This CDR3 spans 17 amino acids. The CDR3 nucleotides are TGTGCCAGCAGCTTAGTAAGACTAGCGGGAGCTAAGAATGAGCAGTTCTTC. Encoded protein: CASSLVRLAGAKNEQFF.

The chain employs TRBV5-1 and TRBJ2-7; tentative D call: TRBD2 (6 bases). The V gene's germline CDR1 is SGHRS and CDR2 YFSETQ. The CDR3 extends over 13 amino acids. The germline V and J ends were trimmed by 4 bases and 2 bases, with 10 bases remaining between them. The CDR3 DNA reads TGCGCCAGCAGCGTCGGGAGCACCTACGAGCAGTACTTC. Protein product: CASSVGSTYEQYF.

This rearrangement joins TRBV20-1 to TRBJ1-5; D call uncertain. Trimming removed 0 bases at V and 4 bases at J, with 13 bases between. CDR3 size: 15 residues. Per germline, CDR1 DFQATT and CDR2 SNEGSKA (reference sequence). The CDR3 sequence is CSARDQDNRNQPQHF. In DNA form, the CDR3 reads TGCAGTGCTAGAGATCAGGATAATAGAAATCAGCCCCAGCATTTT.

In this sample, this clonotype turned up a few times. The chain joins TRBV5-1 to TRBJ1-1, with D possibly TRBD1 on 6 matching bases. Trimming shortened V by 2 bases and J by 4 bases, and 12 bases separated the two germline ends. This CDR3 spans 14 amino acids. Looked up from germline, CDR1 is SGHRS and CDR2 is YFSETQ. The CDR3 loop is CASSFTQGATEAFF. As DNA, the CDR3 is TGCGCCAGCAGCTTCACACAGGGTGCCACTGAAGCTTTCTTT.

This clonotype was observed a few times. The chain is built from TRBV4-1 and TRBJ2-7; possibly TRBD1 for D (5 bases). Per the germline V gene, CDR1 is MGHRA and CDR2 is YSYEKL. The V gene lost 3 bases and the J gene lost 0 bases, with 9 bases spanning the gap. This CDR3 spans 14 amino acids. CDR3: CASSQDIGSYEQYF. The CDR3 DNA is TGCGCCAGCAGCCAGGACATCGGCTCCTACGAGCAGTACTTC.

This chain joins TRBV4-1 and TRBJ1-1, with D hard to call. Trimming shortened V by 1 base and J by 3 bases, and 12 bases separated the two germline ends. CDR3 size: 15 residues. CDR1 is MGHRA, CDR2 YSYEKL, per germline. The CDR3 is CASSQGPGWDTEAFF. The CDR3 DNA follows: TGCGCCAGCAGCCAAGGGCCGGGGTGGGACACTGAAGCTTTCTTT.

V and J are TRBV6-4 and TRBJ2-2; D possibly corresponds to TRBD1 (6 bases). The CDR3 is made up of 15 amino acids. V dropped 0 bases and J dropped 1 base, with 6 bases sitting between them. Germline CDR1 MRHNA, CDR2 SNTAGT. The CDR3 DNA reads TGTGCCAGCAGTGACTCACAGGGGAACACCGGGGAGCTGTTTTTT. Amino acids: CASSDSQGNTGELFF.

The chain has TRBV5-1 and TRBJ2-2; weak D call: TRBD1 (6 bases). The CDR3 covers 18 residues. Germline CDR1 SGHRS, CDR2 YFSETQ. Trimming cost V 3 bases and J 6 bases, with 24 bases left between them. CDR3 DNA sequence: TGCGCCAGCAGCTGGGGGCGAGGGGCGAAGCTTTTTGCCGGGGAGCTGTTTTTT. This gives the protein CASSWGRGAKLFAGELFF.

This clonotype was detected only a few times. This sequence joins TRBV19 and TRBJ2-1, with 11 bases that match TRBD2. Per the germline V gene, CDR1 is LNHDA and CDR2 is SQIVND (reference sequence). V shed 4 bases, J shed 4 bases, and the junction held 9 bases outside the gene matches. The CDR3 length is 17 residues. The chain's CDR3 is CASSTASGGTLYNEQFF. DNA of the CDR3: TGTGCCAGTAGTACAGCTAGCGGGGGGACTTTGTACAATGAGCAGTTCTTC.

This clonotype appeared a single time. This chain connects TRBV27 to TRBJ2-7, with D possibly TRBD2 on 6 matching bases. The CDR3 is made up of 13 amino acids. The germline CDR1 and CDR2 sequences are MNHEY and SMNVEV (reference sequence). V was trimmed by 11 bases and J by 2 bases, leaving 16 bases between them. The CDR3 nucleotides are TGTGCCTCGAGGTTCTGGGGGGCCTACGAGCAGTACTTC. Its translation is CASRFWGAYEQYF.

This sequence joins TRBV2 and TRBJ2-7; maybe TRBD2 (5 bases). The ends were cut back, 8 bases at V and 5 bases at J, with 19 bases in the middle. Germline V gene sequence: CDR1 SNHLY, CDR2 FYNNEI. The CDR3 is made up of 14 amino acids. In DNA, the CDR3 is TGTGCCAGCGCGAACAGAGACGTCGGGGACGAGCAGTACTTC. It specifies CASANRDVGDEQYF.

This clonotype showed up just a few times. This sequence joins TRBV15 and TRBJ2-3, with a tentative D call TRBD2 (6 bases). CDR1 is LNHNV, CDR2 YYDKDF, per germline (reference sequence). V lost 4 bases, J lost 2 bases, and 25 bases lay in between. The CDR3 sequence is 19 residues long. The DNA for the CDR3 is TGTGCCACCAGCAAGACCGACCTAGCGAACTGGTTTACCACAGATACGCAGTATTTT. This encodes CATSKTDLANWFTTDTQYF.

This clonotype was found a few times. This rearrangement joins TRBV20-1 to TRBJ2-3; D is possibly TRBD1 (5 bases). CDR3 length: 14 residues. Germline V CDR1 and CDR2: DFQATT, SNEGSKA (reference sequence). Trimming stripped 1 base from V and 0 bases from J, with 8 bases between. In DNA form, the CDR3 reads TGCAGTGCTAGAGTGACAGCTAGCACAGATACGCAGTATTTT. Its translation is CSARVTASTDTQYF.

CDR3 DNA sequence: TGCAGCGTTGTTTCGGCGGCTAAGGGTTCTCGCGCTTTCTTT. Its translation is CSVVSAAKGSRAFF. V gene TRBV29-1 combines with J gene TRBJ1-1; the D is unclear. The germline gives CDR1 SQVTM, CDR2 ANQGSEA. The CDR3 extends over 14 amino acids. Trimming stripped 4 bases from V and 11 bases from J, with 23 bases between. Using reference TRBV29-1 and TRBJ1-1 for the parts outside the CDR3, the full variable domain is SAVISQKPSRDICQRGTSLTIQCQVDSQVTMMFWYRQQPGQSLTLIATANQGSEATYESGFVIDKFPISRPNLTFSTLTVSNMSPEDSSIYLCSVVSAAKGSRAFFGQGTRLTVV.

The CDR3 loop is CASSQETAGLNTGELFF. In DNA, the CDR3 is TGCGCCAGCAGCCAAGAGACTGCGGGGTTGAACACCGGGGAGCTGTTTTTT. The rearrangement uses TRBV4-1 and TRBJ2-2, with a possible D match to TRBD2 (6 bases). The germline V gene encodes CDR1 MGHRA and CDR2 YSYEKL. There are 17 residues in the CDR3. Trimming took off 0 bases at V and 1 base at J, with 12 bases between the two ends.

The J gene is TRBJ1-2, the V gene TRBV29-1, with D tentatively TRBD1 (5 bases). This CDR3 has 14 amino acids. Germline values: CDR1 SQVTM, CDR2 ANQGSEA. V lost 3 bases, J lost 7 bases, and 18 bases lay in between. The CDR3, as DNA: TGCAGCGTTGAGAGGCAGGGAAAAGGCTTTGGCTACACCTTC. This translates into CSVERQGKGFGYTF.

In its sample, this clonotype was seen a few times. The chain combines TRBV5-6 with TRBJ2-3; D remains unclear. The CDR3 spans 17 residues. Trimming took off 0 bases at V and 2 bases at J, with 16 bases between the two ends. Germline CDR1 SGHDT, CDR2 YYEEEE. The CDR3 DNA sequence: TGTGCCAGCAGCTTGGTCACCTACCTAAAGCCCACAGATACGCAGTATTTT. This encodes CASSLVTYLKPTDTQYF.

The rearrangement links TRBV11-3 to TRBJ2-5; TRBD1 is a possible D gene (5 bases). Germline V gene sequence: CDR1 SGHNT, CDR2 YENEEA. There are 15 residues in the CDR3. V was clipped by 6 bases and J by 3 bases, with 17 bases between them. The CDR3, as DNA: TGTGCCAGCAGTGAAATTCTTGCAGGGAAAGAGACCCAGTACTTC. Residues: CASSEILAGKETQYF. Combining the CDR3 with reference TRBV11-3 and TRBJ2-5 gives the whole variable domain EAGVVQSPRYKIIEKKQPVAFWCNPISGHNTLYWYLQNLGQGPELLIRYENEEAVDDSQLPKDRFSAERLKGVDSTLKIQPAELGDSAVYLCASSEILAGKETQYFGPGTRLLVL.

The chain joins TRBV29-1 to TRBJ1-5; D remains unclear. V was shortened by 1 base and J by 3 bases, with 19 bases between the two germline ends. The CDR3 length is 17 residues. Germline V lookup: CDR1 SQVTM, CDR2 ANQGSEA. The CDR3 here is CSVEGYPWQVDNQPQHF. In DNA form, the CDR3 reads TGCAGCGTTGAAGGTTATCCGTGGCAGGTTGACAATCAGCCCCAGCATTTT.

This clonotype was counted between two and nine times. The CDR3 region is CATSGPAGKHEQFF. DNA of the CDR3: TGTGCCACCAGTGGACCCGCAGGGAAACATGAGCAGTTCTTC. The chain couples TRBV24-1 to TRBJ2-1; possibly TRBD1 for D (5 bases). CDR3 length: 14 residues. V gave up 5 bases and J gave up 8 bases, with 15 bases separating them. In germline, CDR1 is KGHDR, CDR2 SFDVKD.

The J gene is TRBJ2-7, the V gene TRBV5-1; D may be TRBD2 (6 bases). The CDR3 is 13 amino acids. CDR1 is SGHRS, CDR2 YFSETQ, per germline. Trimming took 4 bases from V and 1 from J, leaving 9 bases between them. Here the CDR3 DNA reads TGCGCCAGCAGCGACGGGACTTCCTACGAGCAGTACTTC. This gives the protein CASSDGTSYEQYF.

The chain joins TRBV20-1 to TRBJ2-6, with 12 bases lining up with TRBD1. There are 16 residues in the CDR3. The V and J ends lost 0 bases and 7 bases, in that order; junction bases with no gene match: 4. Per the germline V gene, CDR1 is DFQATT and CDR2 is SNEGSKA (reference sequence). This CDR3 is CSARDRDRGLANVLTF. The CDR3, as DNA: TGCAGTGCTAGAGACCGGGACAGGGGGCTCGCCAACGTCCTGACTTTC.

This clonotype turned up a few times. CDR3 DNA: TGTGCCAGCAGCTTGGACAACTTGCGCTCTGGAAACACCATATATTTT. Protein: CASSLDNLRSGNTIYF. The rearrangement uses TRBV5-5 and TRBJ1-3; D unresolved. CDR1 is SGHKS and CDR2 is YYEKEE in the germline V gene (reference sequence). V lost 0 bases, J lost 0 bases, and 10 bases lay in between. CDR3 length equals 16 residues.

This clonotype has just a few counts. This chain uses TRBV20-1 with TRBJ2-1, with D uncertain. The CDR3 is 12 residues long. The germline V gene has CDR1 DFQATT and CDR2 SNEGSKA (reference sequence). V lost 0 bases and J lost 9, with 9 bases in between. This CDR3 reads CSAREWQSEQFF. CDR3 bases: TGCAGTGCTAGAGAATGGCAGTCTGAGCAGTTCTTC.

In its sample, this clonotype was seen a few times. This chain uses TRBV5-1 with TRBJ1-3; 11 bases agree with TRBD1. The junction had 4 bases not matched to a gene; V was cut back by 3 bases and J by 2 bases. The germline V gene encodes CDR1 SGHRS and CDR2 YFSETQ. The CDR3 covers 16 residues. The CDR3 DNA is TGCGCCAGCAGCTCCGGGACAGGGGGAGCTGGAAACACCATATATTTT. Amino acids: CASSSGTGGAGNTIYF.

The chain recombines TRBV5-1 with TRBJ2-7; 11 bases are shared with TRBD2. Germline V lookup: CDR1 SGHRS, CDR2 YFSETQ. The CDR3 totals 15 residues. The V segment lost 4 bases and the J segment 3 bases; nucleotides outside the gene matches: 6. CDR3: CASSQTSGNIYEQYF. The CDR3 DNA sequence: TGCGCCAGCAGCCAGACTAGCGGGAATATCTACGAGCAGTACTTC.

This clonotype has a handful of counts. V and J are TRBV29-1 and TRBJ2-1; D is unclear. The CDR3 runs to 14 residues. Germline-derived CDR1 and CDR2 are SQVTM and ANQGSEA. V was cut by 2 bases and J by 8 bases, with 16 bases left in between. The CDR3 sequence: CSVEHSTSADEQFF. Here the CDR3 DNA reads TGCAGCGTTGAACACAGCACCAGCGCCGATGAGCAGTTCTTC.

This clonotype was detected only a few times. The genes are TRBV29-1 and TRBJ2-7; TRBD1 matches at 8 bases. V was pared by 4 bases and J by 3 bases, with 5 bases of the junction left unmatched. There are 13 residues in the CDR3. The germline V gene has CDR1 SQVTM and CDR2 ANQGSEA. The CDR3 region is CSVVGQGYYEQYF. The CDR3, as DNA: TGCAGCGTTGTAGGACAGGGTTACTACGAGCAGTACTTC.

This clonotype was detected only a few times. V and J are TRBV24-1 and TRBJ2-1; D not certain. In germline, CDR1 is KGHDR, CDR2 SFDVKD. V lost 5 bases, J lost 5 bases, and 12 bases lay in between. The CDR3 is 14 amino acids. The CDR3 sequence is CATSAPGSHNEQFF. The CDR3 nucleotides read TGTGCCACCAGTGCTCCCGGTTCTCACAATGAGCAGTTCTTC.

This clonotype was seen only once. This chain joins TRBV6-5 and TRBJ2-1; TRBD2 agrees at 14 bases. V shed 0 bases, J shed 8 bases, and the junction held 0 bases outside the gene matches. CDR1 and CDR2 from the germline V gene are MNHEY and SVGAGI. This CDR3 contains 15 residues. The CDR3 DNA reads as TGTGCCAGCAGTTACTCGGGACTAGCGGGAGATGAGCAGTTCTTC. Residues: CASSYSGLAGDEQFF.

CDR3 nucleotides: TGCAGTGCCGCTACTAGCTACTACGAGCAGTACTTC. Translated, it gives CSAATSYYEQYF. V gene TRBV20-1 combines with J gene TRBJ2-7; possibly TRBD2 for D (6 bases). Trimming cost V 6 bases and J 3 bases, with 12 bases left between them. Germline assignment: CDR1 DFQATT and CDR2 SNEGSKA (reference sequence). This CDR3 has 12 amino acids.